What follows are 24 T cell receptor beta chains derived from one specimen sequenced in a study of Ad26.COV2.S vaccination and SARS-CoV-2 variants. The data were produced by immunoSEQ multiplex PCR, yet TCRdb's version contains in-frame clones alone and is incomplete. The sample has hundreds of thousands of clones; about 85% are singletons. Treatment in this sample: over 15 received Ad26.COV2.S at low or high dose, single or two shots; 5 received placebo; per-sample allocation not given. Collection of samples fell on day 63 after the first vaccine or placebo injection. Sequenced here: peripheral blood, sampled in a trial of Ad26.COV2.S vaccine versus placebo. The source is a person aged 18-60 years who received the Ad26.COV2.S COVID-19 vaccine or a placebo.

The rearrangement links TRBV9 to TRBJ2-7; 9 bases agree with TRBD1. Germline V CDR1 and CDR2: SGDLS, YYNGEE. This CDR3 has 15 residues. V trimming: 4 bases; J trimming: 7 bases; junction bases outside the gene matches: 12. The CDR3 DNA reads TGTGCCAGCAGCCCATCGGGACAGGGAAGTGGGGAGCAGTACTTC. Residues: CASSPSGQGSGEQYF.

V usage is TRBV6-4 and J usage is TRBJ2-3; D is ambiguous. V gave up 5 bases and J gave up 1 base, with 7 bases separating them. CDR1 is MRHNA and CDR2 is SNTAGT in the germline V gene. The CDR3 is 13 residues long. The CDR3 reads CASSSQGTDTQYF. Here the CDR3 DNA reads TGTGCCAGCAGTTCCCAGGGCACAGATACGCAGTATTTT.

The CDR3 nucleotides read TGTGCCAGCAGAAAGGGGGCAAACACCGGGGAGCTGTTTTTT. Translation gives CASRKGANTGELFF. The V call is TRBV2, the J call TRBJ2-2; 7 bases are a match to TRBD1. Germline values: CDR1 SNHLY, CDR2 FYNNEI. J gave up 2 bases and V 6 bases, and 3 bases lay outside the gene matches. This CDR3 is built from 14 residues.

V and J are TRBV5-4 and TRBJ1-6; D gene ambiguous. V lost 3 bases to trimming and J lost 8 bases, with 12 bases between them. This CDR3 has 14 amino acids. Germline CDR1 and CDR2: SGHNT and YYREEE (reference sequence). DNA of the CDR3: TGTGCCAGCAGCTCCCACGGCCGTTATTCACCCCTCCACTTT. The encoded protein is CASSSHGRYSPLHF.

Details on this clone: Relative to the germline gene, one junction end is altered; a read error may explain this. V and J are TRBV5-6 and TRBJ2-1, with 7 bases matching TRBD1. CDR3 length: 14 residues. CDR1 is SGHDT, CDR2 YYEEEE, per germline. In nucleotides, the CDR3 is TGTGCCAGCAGCTTAAGGTTAGTTAGGGACAGAGTGATCTTC. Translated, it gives CASSLRLVRDRVIF.

The CDR3 sequence: CAISDIGTGGLDTQYF. CDR3 DNA: TGTGCCATCAGTGACATCGGGACAGGGGGCTTAGATACGCAGTATTTT. V gene TRBV10-3 combines with J gene TRBJ2-3; 12 positions match TRBD1. The CDR3 extends over 16 amino acids. J was trimmed by 5 bases and V by 3 bases; bases with no gene match: 6. Per germline, CDR1 ENHRY and CDR2 SYGVKD.

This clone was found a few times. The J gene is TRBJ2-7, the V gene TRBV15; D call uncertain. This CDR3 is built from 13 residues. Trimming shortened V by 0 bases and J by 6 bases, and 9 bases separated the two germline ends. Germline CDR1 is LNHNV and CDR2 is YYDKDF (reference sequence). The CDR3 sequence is CATSRDPVGEQYF. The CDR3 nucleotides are TGTGCCACCAGCAGAGACCCGGTGGGCGAGCAGTACTTC.

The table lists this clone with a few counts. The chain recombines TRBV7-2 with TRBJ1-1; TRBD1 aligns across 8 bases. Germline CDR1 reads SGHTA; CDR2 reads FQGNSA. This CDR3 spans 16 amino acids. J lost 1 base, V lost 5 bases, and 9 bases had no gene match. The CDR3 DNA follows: TGTGCCAGCAGCCCCTTCCAGGGGGCAAGGAACACTGAAGCTTTCTTT. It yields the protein CASSPFQGARNTEAFF.

CDR3 amino acids: CASSRDGEYEQYF. The DNA for the CDR3 is TGTGCCAGCAGTAGGGACGGAGAATACGAGCAGTACTTC. The rearrangement joins TRBV5-4 to TRBJ2-7; D is tentatively TRBD1 or TRBD2 (5 bases each). CDR1 and CDR2 (germline): SGHNT, YYREEE (reference sequence). There are 13 residues in the CDR3. V dropped 5 bases and J dropped 4 bases, with 13 bases sitting between them.

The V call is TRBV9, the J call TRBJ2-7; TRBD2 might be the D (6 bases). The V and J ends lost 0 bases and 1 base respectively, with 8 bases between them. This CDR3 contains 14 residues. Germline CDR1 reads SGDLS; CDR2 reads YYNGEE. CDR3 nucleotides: TGTGCCAGCAGCGTAGACGGGGGATCCTACGAGCAGTACTTC. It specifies CASSVDGGSYEQYF.

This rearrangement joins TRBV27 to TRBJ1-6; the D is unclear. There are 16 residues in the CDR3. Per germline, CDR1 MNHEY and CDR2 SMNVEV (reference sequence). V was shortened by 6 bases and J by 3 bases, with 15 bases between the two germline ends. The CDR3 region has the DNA TGTGCCAGCAGAGAATCAACGGATAGCTATAATTCACCCCTCCACTTT. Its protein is CASRESTDSYNSPLHF.

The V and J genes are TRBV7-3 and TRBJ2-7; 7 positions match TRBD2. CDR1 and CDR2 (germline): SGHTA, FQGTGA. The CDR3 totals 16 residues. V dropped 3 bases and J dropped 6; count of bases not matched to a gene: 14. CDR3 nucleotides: TGTGCCAGCAGCTTCAAAAGCGGGGTGGCGTGGGGCGAGCAGTACTTC. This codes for CASSFKSGVAWGEQYF.

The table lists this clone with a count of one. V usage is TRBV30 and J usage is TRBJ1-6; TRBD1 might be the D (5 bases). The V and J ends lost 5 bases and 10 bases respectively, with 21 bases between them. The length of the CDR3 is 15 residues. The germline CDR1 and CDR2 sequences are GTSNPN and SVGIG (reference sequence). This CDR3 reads CAWARLSGGNSPLHF. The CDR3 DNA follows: TGTGCCTGGGCCCGCCTTTCGGGGGGAAACTCACCCCTCCACTTT.

As DNA, the CDR3 is TGTGCCAGTAGTATTGGCGTCCCTGGGGCCAACGTCCTGACTTTC. Translating gives CASSIGVPGANVLTF. The chain is built from TRBV19 and TRBJ2-6, with unresolved D. The V gene lost 3 bases and the J gene lost 2 bases, with 8 bases spanning the gap. This CDR3 spans 15 amino acids. Germline loops: CDR1 LNHDA, CDR2 SQIVND (reference sequence).

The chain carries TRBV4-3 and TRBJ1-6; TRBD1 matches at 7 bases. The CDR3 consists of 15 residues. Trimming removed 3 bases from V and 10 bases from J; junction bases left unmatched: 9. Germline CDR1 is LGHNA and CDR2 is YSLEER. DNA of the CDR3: TGCGCCAGCAGCCAGTCCGGGACAGACGCATCACCCCTCCACTTT. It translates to CASSQSGTDASPLHF.

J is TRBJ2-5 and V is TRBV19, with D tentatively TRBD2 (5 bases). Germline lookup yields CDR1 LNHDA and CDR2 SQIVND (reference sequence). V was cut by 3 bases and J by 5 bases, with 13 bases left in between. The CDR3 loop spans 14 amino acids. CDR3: CASSMTGTRETQYF. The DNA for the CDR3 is TGTGCCAGTAGTATGACGGGAACCAGGGAGACCCAGTACTTC.

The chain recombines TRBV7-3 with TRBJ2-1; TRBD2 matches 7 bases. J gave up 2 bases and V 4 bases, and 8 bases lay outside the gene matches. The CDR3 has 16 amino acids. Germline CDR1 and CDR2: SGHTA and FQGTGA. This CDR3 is CASSSREGMTYNEQFF. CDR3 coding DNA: TGTGCCAGCAGCTCCAGGGAGGGGATGACCTACAATGAGCAGTTCTTC.

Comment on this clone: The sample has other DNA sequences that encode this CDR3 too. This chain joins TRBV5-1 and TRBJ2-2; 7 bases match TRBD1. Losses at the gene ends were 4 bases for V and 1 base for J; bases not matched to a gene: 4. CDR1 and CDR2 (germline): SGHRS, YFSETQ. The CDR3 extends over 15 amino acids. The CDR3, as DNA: TGCGCCAGCAGCCCTAGGACAGGGAACACCGGGGAGCTGTTTTTT. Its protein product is CASSPRTGNTGELFF.

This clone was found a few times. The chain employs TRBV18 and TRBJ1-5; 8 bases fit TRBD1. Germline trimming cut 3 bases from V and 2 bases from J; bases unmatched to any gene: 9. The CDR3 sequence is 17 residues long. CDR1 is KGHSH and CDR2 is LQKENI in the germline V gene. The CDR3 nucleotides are TGTGCCAGCTCACCCGGACAGGGCGGAGGCGGCAATCAGCCCCAGCATTTT. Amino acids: CASSPGQGGGGNQPQHF.

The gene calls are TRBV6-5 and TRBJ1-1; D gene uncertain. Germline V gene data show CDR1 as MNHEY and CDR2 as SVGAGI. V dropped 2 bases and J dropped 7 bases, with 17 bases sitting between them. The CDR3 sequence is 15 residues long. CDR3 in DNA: TGTGCCAGCAGTTACCCTGTAAAACGGGAGATTGAAGCTTTCTTT. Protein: CASSYPVKREIEAFF.

CDR3 sequence: CASRDRGLSGANVLTF. The CDR3 bases are TGCGCCAGCAGGGACAGGGGGCTTTCTGGGGCCAACGTCCTGACTTTC. The chain joins TRBV5-1 to TRBJ2-6; 11 bases match TRBD1. CDR3 length: 16 amino acids. The germline V gene encodes CDR1 SGHRS and CDR2 YFSETQ. J lost 1 base, V lost 5 bases, and 2 bases had no gene match.

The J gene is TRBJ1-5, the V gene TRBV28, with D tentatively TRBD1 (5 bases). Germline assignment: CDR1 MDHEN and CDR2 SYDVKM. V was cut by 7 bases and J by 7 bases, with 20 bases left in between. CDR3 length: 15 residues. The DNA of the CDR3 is TGTGCCAGCATGGGGGTTCTAATGCTTCGGCAGCCCCAGCATTTT. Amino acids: CASMGVLMLRQPQHF.

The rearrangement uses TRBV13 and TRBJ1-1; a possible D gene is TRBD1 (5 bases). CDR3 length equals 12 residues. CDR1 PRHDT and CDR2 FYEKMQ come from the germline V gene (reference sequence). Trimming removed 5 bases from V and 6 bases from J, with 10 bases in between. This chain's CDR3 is CASSDTGSEAFF. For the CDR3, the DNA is TGTGCCAGCAGCGATACAGGCTCTGAAGCTTTCTTT. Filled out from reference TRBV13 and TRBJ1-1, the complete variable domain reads AAGVIQSPRHLIKEKRETATLKCYPIPRHDTVYWYQQGPGQDPQFLISFYEKMQSDKGSIPDRFSAQQFSDYHSELNMSSLELGDSALYFCASSDTGSEAFFGQGTRLTVV.

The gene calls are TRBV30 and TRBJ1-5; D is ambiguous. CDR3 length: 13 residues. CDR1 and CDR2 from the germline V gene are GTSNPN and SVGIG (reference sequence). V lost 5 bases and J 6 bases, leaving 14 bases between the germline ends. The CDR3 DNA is TGTGCCTGGGCGACAATCTCGCGTCAGCCCCAGCATTTT. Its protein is CAWATISRQPQHF.